These T cell receptor beta chains were read from a single sample in a study of response to subunit inactivated influenza vaccine. TCRdb recomputed calls from the RT-PCR reads with MiXCR, one row per CDR3 protein. The repertoire holds 250,000 to 350,000 distinct CDR3 sequences, over 20% seen once, with 10% in the top ten. The specimen was PBMCs from blood, collected less than 22 months after vaccination. Every receptor here comes from a man aged 50 to 69 who received an inactivated influenza vaccine. Both conserved end residues are part of each CDR3. The D gene is left open where the match is weak. Clone size is stated in some rows and not others, as once, few, many or a class when expanded.

abundance	v_gene	d_gene	j_gene	CDR3aa	CDR3nt
once	TRBV19	NA	TRBJ1-4	CASSGLSRSEKLFF	TGTGCCAGTAGCGGACTCTCCCGGAGTGAAAAACTGTTTTTT
NA	TRBV4-2	NA	TRBJ1-4	CASSQEIRVEKLFF	TGTGCCAGCAGCCAAGAAATCCGAGTTGAAAAACTGTTTTTT
NA	TRBV5-1	TRBD1	TRBJ2-3	CASSFRDSDTDTQYF	TGCGCCAGCAGCTTCCGGGACAGCGACACAGATACGCAGTATTTT
few	TRBV4-3	NA	TRBJ1-3	CASSQDIARETENTIYF	TGCGCCAGCAGCCAAGATATTGCCAGGGAGACGGAAAACACCATATATTTT
few	TRBV5-8	NA	TRBJ1-2	CASSLEGGRGGYTF	TGTGCCAGCAGCTTAGAGGGTGGGCGCGGTGGCTACACCTTC
NA	TRBV29-1	NA	TRBJ2-3	CSVDWDHTYTDTQYF	TGCAGCGTTGACTGGGACCACACCTACACAGATACGCAGTATTTT
NA	TRBV5-1	TRBD1	TRBJ2-7	CASSEQGEAFREQYF	TGCGCCAGCAGCGAACAGGGGGAGGCCTTTCGCGAGCAGTACTTC
NA	TRBV4-3	NA	TRBJ1-1	CASSQVRATEAFF	TGCGCCAGCAGCCAAGTTCGGGCCACTGAAGCTTTCTTT
NA	TRBV5-1	NA	TRBJ1-4	CASSLSARLEEKLFF	TGCGCCAGCAGCTTATCGGCTCGCCTTGAAGAAAAACTGTTTTTT
NA	TRBV6-5	NA	TRBJ1-6	CASSYIRVDLNSPLHF	TGTGCCAGCAGTTACATCCGGGTAGATTTGAATTCACCCCTCCACTTT
NA	TRBV27	NA	TRBJ2-1	CASNNQGGPYNEQFF	TGTGCCAGCAATAACCAGGGGGGCCCCTACAATGAGCAGTTCTTC
NA	TRBV11-2	NA	TRBJ2-1	CASSYGEQFF	TGTGCCAGCAGCTACGGTGAGCAGTTCTTC